This T cell receptor (beta chain) was sequenced for a study of T cell changes during pregnancy in multiple sclerosis. Germline V gene data show CDR1 as MNHNS and CDR2 as SASEGT. The length of the CDR3 is 15 residues. V was clipped by 5 bases and J by 3 bases, with 14 bases between them. The data were produced by immunoSEQ multiplex PCR, yet TCRdb's version contains in-frame clones alone and is incomplete. Among 35,000 to 55,000 clones listed, just over 90% were seen once. The rearrangement uses TRBV6-1 and TRBJ2-1; D unresolved. The specimen was CD8+ T cells from peripheral blood mononuclear cells, collected after pregnancy. The sequence came from a female donor with multiple sclerosis, enrolled in a pregnancy study. CDR3 residues: CASSLGRSFYNEQFF. The DNA of the CDR3 is TGTGCCAGCAGTCTGGGTCGGAGTTTCTACAATGAGCAGTTCTTC.